One and the same sample provided the 24 T cell receptor beta chains below, sequenced in a study of regulatory T cells in long-lasting Graves disease. Time point here: newly diagnosed GD, antithyroid drugs for less than 3 months. PBMCs provided the RNA from which the TCR library was made. Combining iRepertoire HTBI primers with Arm-PCR of CDR3 regions, the authors built TCR beta libraries. TCRdb itself ran the multiplex PCR reads through MiXCR, one entry per CDR3 protein. The sample holds under 450,000 distinct CDR3 sequences, under 20% seen once. The same data also contributed to another study, on T cells in Graves' hyperthyroidism and ophthalmopathy.

Sample: peripheral blood mononuclear cells (PBMCs), taken at new diagnosis, from a patient treated with antithyroid drugs. These receptors all come from a woman younger than 35 with Graves disease.

The table lists this clonotype with many counts. CDR3 in DNA: TGTGCCAGCAGCCAAAGGGACAGGGTCACTGAAGCTTTCTTT. Amino acids: CASSQRDRVTEAFF. The V call is TRBV3-1, the J call TRBJ1-1; 9 bases agree with TRBD1. This CDR3 contains 14 residues. With 2 bases clipped from V and 4 bases from J, the junction kept 2 bases outside the gene matches. The germline V gene encodes CDR1 LGHDT and CDR2 YNNKEL (reference sequence).

This clonotype occurred many times. This chain links TRBV12-3 or TRBV12-4 with TRBJ2-7; D gene ambiguous. Trimming stripped 7 bases from V and 0 bases from J, with 4 bases between. CDR3 length: 11 residues. As DNA, the CDR3 is TGTGCCAGCACCAGCTCCTACGAGCAGTACTTC. Translated: CASTSSYEQYF.

This clonotype was counted at least ten times. The V call is TRBV20-1, the J call TRBJ2-3; 9 positions match TRBD2. This CDR3 is 16 amino acids long. The V and J ends lost 6 bases and 2 bases, in that order; junction bases with no gene match: 12. Germline CDR1 DFQATT, CDR2 SNEGSKA (reference sequence). DNA of the CDR3: TGCAGTGCCAAAATGCCGGGACTAGCCCTCACAGATACGCAGTATTTT. Translation gives CSAKMPGLALTDTQYF.

The genes are TRBV19 and TRBJ2-1; 9 bases agree with TRBD1. Germline V gene sequence: CDR1 LNHDA, CDR2 SQIVND (reference sequence). V lost 7 bases to trimming and J lost 7 bases; unmatched junction nucleotides: 11. This CDR3 has 15 residues. CDR3 DNA: TGTGCCAGTATTTCAGGACAGGGGAACTTTAATGAGCAGTTCTTC. It is translated as CASISGQGNFNEQFF. The full variable domain, completed using reference TRBV19 and TRBJ2-1, is DGGITQSPKYLFRKEGQNVTLSCEQNLNHDAMYWYRQDPGQGLRLIYYSQIVNDFQKGDIAEGYSVSREKKESFPLTVTSAQKNPTAFYLCASISGQGNFNEQFFGPGTRLTVL.

For the CDR3, the DNA is TGCGCCAGCAGCGGGACAAACTACAATGAGCAGTTCTTC. This encodes CASSGTNYNEQFF. The chain recombines TRBV10-1 with TRBJ2-1, with a weak D call TRBD1 (6 bases). Between the trimmed V and J ends, which lost 6 bases and 3 bases, there was a span of 9 bases. CDR3 length equals 13 residues. Germline V gives CDR1 WNHNN, CDR2 SYGVQD (reference sequence).

The table lists this clonotype with many counts. This chain connects TRBV12-3 or TRBV12-4 to TRBJ2-7; D is ambiguous. This CDR3 comprises 14 residues. V lost 0 bases and J 0 bases, leaving 6 bases between the germline ends. CDR3 loop: CASSLAISSYEQYF. The CDR3 region has the DNA TGTGCCAGCAGTTTAGCGATCAGCTCCTACGAGCAGTACTTC.

Many counts were recorded for this clonotype. This chain connects TRBV6-2 or TRBV6-3 to TRBJ2-1, with D maybe TRBD1 (6 bases). V was shortened by 2 bases and J by 8 bases, with 10 bases between the two germline ends. CDR1 is MNHEY, CDR2 SVGEGT, per germline. CDR3 length: 13 amino acids. The CDR3 DNA reads TGTGCCAGCAGTTACGGACAGTTTGATGAGCAGTTCTTC. Protein product: CASSYGQFDEQFF.

The V and J genes are TRBV5-1 and TRBJ2-6, with D possibly being TRBD2 (6 bases). Looked up from germline, CDR1 is SGHRS and CDR2 is YFSETQ. Deletions cut 4 bases from V and 9 bases from J, with 20 bases between. The CDR3 loop spans 16 amino acids. The CDR3 coding sequence is TGCGCCAGCAGCCTTGGGGACTCAATAACGGTCAACGTCCTGACTTTC. It yields the protein CASSLGDSITVNVLTF.

In this sample, this clonotype turned up many times. This chain connects TRBV13 to TRBJ2-7; possibly TRBD2 for D (6 bases). The ends were cut back, 6 bases at V and 2 bases at J, with 17 bases in the middle. The CDR3 totals 15 residues. Germline values: CDR1 PRHDT, CDR2 FYEKMQ (reference sequence). The CDR3 nucleotides read TGTGCCAGCAGTCCCGGTGGAGGGATTACCTACGAGCAGTACTTC. Its translation: CASSPGGGITYEQYF.

At least ten counts were recorded for this clonotype. This chain uses TRBV20-1 with TRBJ2-1, with a possible D match to TRBD2 (6 bases). Germline V gives CDR1 DFQATT, CDR2 SNEGSKA (reference sequence). Trimming shortened V by 3 bases and J by 5 bases, and 20 bases separated the two germline ends. CDR3 size: 16 residues. This chain's CDR3 is CSASWLRDLWHNEQFF. The CDR3 DNA is TGCAGTGCTAGCTGGCTCCGGGACTTATGGCACAATGAGCAGTTCTTC.

At least ten counts were recorded for this clonotype. The V and J genes are TRBV9 and TRBJ2-7; D might be TRBD1 or TRBD2, each matching 6 bases. The germline V gene encodes CDR1 SGDLS and CDR2 YYNGEE. Trimming left V 4 bases short and J 4 bases short, with 21 bases between. CDR3 length equals 16 residues. Here the CDR3 DNA reads TGTGCCAGCAGCAAGTACGGGGGCGCCCGATCATACGAGCAGTACTTC. Amino acid sequence: CASSKYGGARSYEQYF.

This clonotype was seen many times. The rearrangement uses TRBV27 and TRBJ2-7; D is perhaps TRBD1 (8 bases). Trimming took off 5 bases at V and 2 bases at J, with 13 bases between the two ends. CDR1 is MNHEY, CDR2 SMNVEV, per germline (reference sequence). This CDR3 is built from 14 residues. CDR3 residues: CASSTQGGTYEQYF. CDR3 bases: TGTGCCAGCAGTACACAGGGGGGGACCTACGAGCAGTACTTC.

The chain carries TRBV27 and TRBJ1-2, with TRBD1 identical over 7 bases. Trimming at V came to 8 bases and at J to 3 bases, leaving 15 bases not matched to a gene. Germline V lookup: CDR1 MNHEY, CDR2 SMNVEV (reference sequence). The CDR3 runs 16 residues. The CDR3 DNA is TGTGCCAGCCGGGGACTTGACAGGGAAGTTGACTATGGCTACACCTTC. It translates to CASRGLDREVDYGYTF.

The sample holds many counts of this clonotype. This chain joins TRBV28 and TRBJ2-3, with D maybe TRBD2 (6 bases). The germline gives CDR1 MDHEN, CDR2 SYDVKM. The ends were cut back, 6 bases at V and 4 bases at J, with 20 bases in the middle. The CDR3 extends over 16 amino acids. The CDR3 loop reads CASRTPISGRPDTQYF. The DNA of the CDR3 is TGTGCCAGCAGGACCCCCATTAGCGGCAGACCAGATACGCAGTATTTT.

There are many counts of this clonotype. The gene calls are TRBV5-1 and TRBJ2-3; the D gene could be TRBD1 or TRBD2 (5 bases each). CDR1 is SGHRS, CDR2 YFSETQ, per germline. V gave up 3 bases and J gave up 2 bases, with 16 bases separating them. The CDR3 has 16 amino acids. CDR3: CASSSGTATPTDTQYF. The CDR3 bases are TGCGCCAGCAGCTCCGGGACGGCTACCCCCACAGATACGCAGTATTTT.

The rearrangement links TRBV7-2 to TRBJ1-4; 7 positions match TRBD1. The CDR3 sequence is 15 residues long. Germline V gives CDR1 SGHTA, CDR2 FQGNSA. J lost 6 bases, V lost 5 bases, and 9 bases had no gene match. Written as DNA, the CDR3 is TGTGCCAGCAGCCCCGCGGGACAGTGGGATGAAAAACTGTTTTTT. This encodes CASSPAGQWDEKLFF. The whole variable domain, remainder taken from reference TRBV7-2 and TRBJ1-4, is GAGVSQSPSNKVTEKGKDVELRCDPISGHTALYWYRQSLGQGLEFLIYFQGNSAPDKSGLPSDRFSAERTGGSVSTLTIQRTQQEDSAVYLCASSPAGQWDEKLFFGSGTQLSVL.

This clonotype showed up many times. One end of the junction varies from germline; a read error may be responsible. The chain recombines TRBV3-1 with TRBJ2-1, with D perhaps matching TRBD2 (5 bases). Per the germline V gene, CDR1 is LGHDT and CDR2 is YNNKEL (reference sequence). The CDR3 extends over 15 amino acids. This chain's CDR3 is CASSPSLDWYNEQFF. The CDR3 nucleotides are TGTGCCAGCAGCCCAAGCCTGGACTGGTACAACGAGCAGTTCTTC.

This clonotype was seen repeatedly, ten times or more. J is TRBJ2-3 and V is TRBV30; D possibly corresponds to TRBD1 (7 bases). Trimming left V 2 bases short and J 1 base short, with 16 bases between. The CDR3 spans 16 residues. Germline lookup yields CDR1 GTSNPN and CDR2 SVGIG (reference sequence). CDR3 DNA sequence: TGTGCCTGGAGTCTAGGGGGCGGGACCCGCACAGATACGCAGTATTTT. This translates into CAWSLGGGTRTDTQYF.

The CDR3 protein is CSVGGTSGNLGNEQFF. The CDR3 DNA reads TGCAGCGTTGGAGGGACTAGCGGGAACCTAGGAAATGAGCAGTTCTTC. V and J are TRBV29-1 and TRBJ2-1; 13 bases match TRBD2. The CDR3 length is 16 residues. The germline gives CDR1 SQVTM, CDR2 ANQGSEA. V shed 4 bases, J shed 7 bases, and the junction held 10 bases outside the gene matches.

This clonotype has a count of ten or more. V is TRBV30 and J is TRBJ1-2; D call uncertain. V was shortened by 1 base and J by 5 bases, with 11 bases between the two germline ends. Germline CDR1 is GTSNPN and CDR2 is SVGIG (reference sequence). The CDR3 runs 13 residues. The CDR3: CAWSDERTYGYTF. Here the CDR3 DNA reads TGTGCCTGGAGTGACGAAAGGACGTATGGCTACACCTTC.

This clonotype was detected many times. The chain links TRBV5-1 to TRBJ1-4; D is unresolved. Trimming left V 0 bases short and J 8 bases short, with 11 bases between. This CDR3 has 14 amino acids. Germline V gene data show CDR1 as SGHRS and CDR2 as YFSETQ. This CDR3 is CASSLARTGEKLFF. As DNA, the CDR3 is TGCGCCAGCAGCTTGGCAAGAACGGGCGAAAAACTGTTTTTT.

This clonotype was seen a handful of times. The V and J genes are TRBV6-1 and TRBJ1-1; weak D call: TRBD1 (5 bases). The length of the CDR3 is 14 residues. Germline V CDR1 and CDR2: MNHNS, SASEGT. CDR3 amino acids: CAGGGNRMNTEAFF. The DNA of the CDR3 is TGTGCGGGGGGGGGGAATCGGATGAACACTGAAGCTTTCTTT.

This clonotype has ten or more counts. This chain connects TRBV2 to TRBJ2-1, with D unclear. The germline gives CDR1 SNHLY, CDR2 FYNNEI. This CDR3 has 15 residues. V dropped 4 bases and J dropped 1 base, with 11 bases sitting between them. CDR3 sequence: CASSAAAASYNEQFF. CDR3 nucleotides: TGTGCCAGCAGTGCGGCGGCAGCTTCCTACAATGAGCAGTTCTTC. Full variable domain (remainder filled in from reference TRBV2 and TRBJ2-1): EPEVTQTPSHQVTQMGQEVILRCVPISNHLYFYWYRQILGQKVEFLVSFYNNEISEKSEIFDDQFSVERPDGSNFTLKIRSTKLEDSAMYFCASSAAAASYNEQFFGPGTRLTVL.

In this sample, this clonotype turned up many times. The V gene is TRBV27, the J gene TRBJ1-2, with D unresolved. Germline loops: CDR1 MNHEY, CDR2 SMNVEV (reference sequence). This CDR3 has 14 residues. Trimming stripped 6 bases from V and 4 bases from J, with 15 bases between. CDR3 sequence: CASSSRETSYGYTF. The CDR3 coding sequence is TGTGCCAGCAGCTCAAGGGAGACTAGCTATGGCTACACCTTC.